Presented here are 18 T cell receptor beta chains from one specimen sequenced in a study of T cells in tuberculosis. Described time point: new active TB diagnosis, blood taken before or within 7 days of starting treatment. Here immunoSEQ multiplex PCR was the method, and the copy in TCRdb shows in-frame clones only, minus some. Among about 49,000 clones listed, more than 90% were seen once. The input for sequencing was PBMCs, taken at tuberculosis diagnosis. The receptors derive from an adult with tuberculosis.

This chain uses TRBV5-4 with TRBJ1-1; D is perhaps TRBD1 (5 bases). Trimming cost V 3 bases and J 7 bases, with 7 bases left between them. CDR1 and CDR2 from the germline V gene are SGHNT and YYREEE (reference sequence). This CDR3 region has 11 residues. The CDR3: CASSYGGEAFF. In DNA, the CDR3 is TGTGCCAGCAGCTACGGGGGTGAAGCTTTCTTT.

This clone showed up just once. The CDR3 sequence: CAIRGGPNEKLFF. In nucleotides, the CDR3 is TGTGCCATCAGGGGGGGGCCCAATGAAAAACTGTTTTTT. The chain carries TRBV10-3 and TRBJ1-4; possibly TRBD1 for D (6 bases). V lost 6 bases and J lost 5, with 10 bases in between. The length of the CDR3 is 13 residues. From germline, CDR1 is ENHRY and CDR2 SYGVKD.

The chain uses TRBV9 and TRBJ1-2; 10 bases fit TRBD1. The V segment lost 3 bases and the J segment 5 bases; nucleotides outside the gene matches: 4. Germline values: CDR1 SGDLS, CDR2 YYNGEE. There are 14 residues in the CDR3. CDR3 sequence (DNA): TGTGCCAGCAGCGGAAAGGGACAGGGGTATGGCTACACCTTC. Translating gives CASSGKGQGYGYTF.

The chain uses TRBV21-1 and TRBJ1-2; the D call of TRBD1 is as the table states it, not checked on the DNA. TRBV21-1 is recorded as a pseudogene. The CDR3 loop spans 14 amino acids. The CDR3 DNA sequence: TGTGCCAGCAGCAAAGAGGGAACAGGGTGCGGCTACACCTTC. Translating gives CASSKEGTGCGYTF.

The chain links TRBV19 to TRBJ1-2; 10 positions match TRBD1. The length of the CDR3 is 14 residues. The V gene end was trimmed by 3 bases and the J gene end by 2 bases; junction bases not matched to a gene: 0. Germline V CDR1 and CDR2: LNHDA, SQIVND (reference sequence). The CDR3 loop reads CASSMGQGNYGYTF. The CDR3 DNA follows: TGTGCCAGTAGTATGGGACAGGGGAACTATGGCTACACCTTC.

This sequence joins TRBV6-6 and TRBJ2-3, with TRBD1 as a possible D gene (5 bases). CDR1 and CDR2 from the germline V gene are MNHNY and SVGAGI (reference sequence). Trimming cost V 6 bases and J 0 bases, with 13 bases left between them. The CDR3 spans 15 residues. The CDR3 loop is CASRTGPTSTDTQYF. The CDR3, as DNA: TGTGCCAGCAGAACAGGCCCAACTAGCACAGATACGCAGTATTTT.

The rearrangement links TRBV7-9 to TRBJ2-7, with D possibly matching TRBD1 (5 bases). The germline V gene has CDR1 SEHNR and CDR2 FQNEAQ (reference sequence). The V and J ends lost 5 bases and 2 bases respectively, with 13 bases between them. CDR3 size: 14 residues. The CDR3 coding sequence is TGTGCCAGCAGCCCCCGGACACTGACCTACGAGCAGTACTTC. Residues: CASSPRTLTYEQYF.

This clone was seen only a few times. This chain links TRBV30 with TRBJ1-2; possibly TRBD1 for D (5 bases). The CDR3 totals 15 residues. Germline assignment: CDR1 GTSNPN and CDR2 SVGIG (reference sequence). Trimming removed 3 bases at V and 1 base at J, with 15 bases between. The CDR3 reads CAWSSDRMFNYGYTF. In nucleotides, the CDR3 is TGTGCCTGGAGCTCCGACAGAATGTTTAACTATGGCTACACCTTC.

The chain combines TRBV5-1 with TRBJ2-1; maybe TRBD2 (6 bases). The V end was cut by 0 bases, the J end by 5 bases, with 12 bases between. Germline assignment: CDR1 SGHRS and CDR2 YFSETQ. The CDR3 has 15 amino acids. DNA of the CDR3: TGCGCCAGCAGCTTGGAATTAGCGGACAACAATGAGCAGTTCTTC. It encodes CASSLELADNNEQFF.

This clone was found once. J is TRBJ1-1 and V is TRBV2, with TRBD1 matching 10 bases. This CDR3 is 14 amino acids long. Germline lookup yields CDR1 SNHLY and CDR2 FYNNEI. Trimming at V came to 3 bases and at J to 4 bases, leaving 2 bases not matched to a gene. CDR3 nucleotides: TGTGCCAGCAGTGACCGGACAGGGGGCACTGAAGCTTTCTTT. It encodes CASSDRTGGTEAFF.

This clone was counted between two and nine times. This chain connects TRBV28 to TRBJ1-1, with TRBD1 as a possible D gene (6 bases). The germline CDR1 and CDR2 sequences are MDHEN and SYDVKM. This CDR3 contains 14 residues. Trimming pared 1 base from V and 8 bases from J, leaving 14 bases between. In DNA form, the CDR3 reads TGTGCCAGCAGTTTATCCAACAGGGTAGGGGAAGCTTTCTTT. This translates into CASSLSNRVGEAFF. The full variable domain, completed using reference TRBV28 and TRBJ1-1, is DVKVTQSSRYLVKRTGEKVFLECVQDMDHENMFWYRQDPGLGLRLIYFSYDVKMKEKGDIPEGYSVSREKKERFSLILESASTNQTSMYLCASSLSNRVGEAFFGQGTRLTVV.

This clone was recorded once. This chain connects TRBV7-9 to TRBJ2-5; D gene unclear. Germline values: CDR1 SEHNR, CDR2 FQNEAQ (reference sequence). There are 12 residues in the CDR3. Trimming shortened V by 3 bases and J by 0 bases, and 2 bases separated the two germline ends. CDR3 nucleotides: TGTGCCAGCAGCTTCGACCAAGAGACCCAGTACTTC. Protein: CASSFDQETQYF.

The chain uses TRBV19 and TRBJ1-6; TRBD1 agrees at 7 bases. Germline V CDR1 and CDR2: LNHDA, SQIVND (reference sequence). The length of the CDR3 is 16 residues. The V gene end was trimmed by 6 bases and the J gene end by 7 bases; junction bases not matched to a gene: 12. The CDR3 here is CASRAGGHLFNSPLHF. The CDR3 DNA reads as TGTGCCAGTAGAGCAGGGGGACATCTATTCAATTCACCCCTCCACTTT.

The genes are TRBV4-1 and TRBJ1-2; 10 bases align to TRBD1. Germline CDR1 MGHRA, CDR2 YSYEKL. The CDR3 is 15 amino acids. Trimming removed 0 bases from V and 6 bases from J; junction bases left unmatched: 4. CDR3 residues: CASSQEDRGIDGYTF. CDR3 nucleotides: TGCGCCAGCAGCCAAGAGGACAGGGGGATCGATGGCTACACCTTC.

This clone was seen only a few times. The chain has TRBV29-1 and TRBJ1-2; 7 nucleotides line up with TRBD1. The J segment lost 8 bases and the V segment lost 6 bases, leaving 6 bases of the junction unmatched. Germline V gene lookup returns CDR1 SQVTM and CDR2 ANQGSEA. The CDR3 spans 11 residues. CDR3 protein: CSVDRAFGYTF. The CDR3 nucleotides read TGCAGCGTCGACAGGGCATTCGGCTACACCTTC.

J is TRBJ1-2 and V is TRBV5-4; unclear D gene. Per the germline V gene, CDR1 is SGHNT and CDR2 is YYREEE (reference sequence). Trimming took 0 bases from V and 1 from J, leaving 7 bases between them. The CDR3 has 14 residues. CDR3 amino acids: CASSLETSNYGYTF. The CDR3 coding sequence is TGTGCCAGCAGCTTGGAGACAAGTAACTATGGCTACACCTTC.

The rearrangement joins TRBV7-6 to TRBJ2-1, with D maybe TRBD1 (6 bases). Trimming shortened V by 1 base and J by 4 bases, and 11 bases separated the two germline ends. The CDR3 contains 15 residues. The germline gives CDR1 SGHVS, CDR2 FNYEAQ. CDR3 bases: TGTGCCAGCAGCTTAGGGCAGGGGCTGTACAATGAGCAGTTCTTC. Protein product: CASSLGQGLYNEQFF.

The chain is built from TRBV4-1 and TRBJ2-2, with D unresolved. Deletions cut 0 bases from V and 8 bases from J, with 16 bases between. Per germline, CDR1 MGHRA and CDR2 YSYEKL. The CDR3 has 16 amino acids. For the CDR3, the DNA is TGCGCCAGCAGCCAAGATGCCGGGTCCTTTCCGGGGGAGCTGTTTTTT. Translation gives CASSQDAGSFPGELFF.